The 22 T cell receptor beta chains presented below share a single source sample, sequenced in a study of blood T cell repertoires in COVID-19. Using immunoSEQ multiplex PCR, the repertoire was profiled, and TCRdb retains in-frame clones only, with some absent. The table lists under 30,000 clones, approximately 90% of them singletons, with 2% to 2.5% in the top ten. Material: peripheral blood. All receptors come from a man aged 50 or older with active COVID-19.

The chain recombines TRBV11-3 with TRBJ2-3; 12 bases align to TRBD2. Germline CDR1 is SGHNT and CDR2 is YENEEA. The CDR3 loop spans 17 amino acids. The ends lost 5 bases at V and 4 bases at J; junction bases unmatched: 10. Here the CDR3 reads CASSPPPSGGASDTQYF. CDR3 nucleotides: TGTGCCAGCAGCCCGCCCCCTAGCGGGGGGGCGTCAGATACGCAGTATTTT.

J is TRBJ2-1 and V is TRBV18; 10 positions match TRBD2. V lost 4 bases and J lost 8; bases outside the gene matches: 2. Looked up from germline, CDR1 is KGHSH and CDR2 is LQKENI. This CDR3 comprises 13 residues. The CDR3 protein is CASSLTSGDEQFF. DNA for the CDR3: TGTGCCAGCTCACTCACTAGCGGGGATGAGCAGTTCTTC.

This chain joins TRBV28 and TRBJ1-1; D unclear. The V gene lost 1 base and the J gene lost 3 bases, with 12 bases spanning the gap. CDR3 size: 15 residues. In germline, CDR1 is MDHEN, CDR2 SYDVKM. Here the CDR3 reads CASSLLTERYTEAFF. As DNA, the CDR3 is TGTGCCAGCAGTTTATTAACCGAGCGGTACACTGAAGCTTTCTTT.

This CDR3 is CASSYRVGQYF. CDR3 coding DNA: TGTGCCAGCAGTTACAGGGTCGGGCAGTACTTC. The chain links TRBV28 to TRBJ2-7; D may be TRBD1 (6 bases). V lost 4 bases and J 9 bases, leaving 10 bases between the germline ends. Looked up from germline, CDR1 is MDHEN and CDR2 is SYDVKM. CDR3 size: 11 residues.

This chain connects TRBV12-3 or TRBV12-4 to TRBJ2-7; 8 nucleotides align to TRBD2. The ends lost 7 bases at V and 2 bases at J; junction bases unmatched: 1. The CDR3 length is 12 residues. The CDR3 here is CASTSGPYEQYF. The CDR3 DNA follows: TGTGCCAGCACTAGCGGGCCCTACGAGCAGTACTTC.

The J gene is TRBJ2-5, the V gene TRBV28, with 9 bases matching TRBD2. Unmatched junction bases numbered 5, after V lost 2 bases and J lost 1 base. The CDR3 runs to 16 residues. Germline CDR1 MDHEN, CDR2 SYDVKM. The DNA for the CDR3 is TGTGCCAGCAGTTTAGCGCTAGCGGGATCCCAAGAGACCCAGTACTTC. It translates to CASSLALAGSQETQYF.

V is TRBV6-5 and J is TRBJ2-3; a weak D match, TRBD2 (6 bases). Germline CDR1 is MNHEY and CDR2 is SVGAGI. The CDR3 is made up of 15 amino acids. V was trimmed by 5 bases and J by 3 bases, leaving 15 bases between them. The CDR3 protein is CASSKQLLATDTQYF. In nucleotides, the CDR3 is TGTGCCAGCAGTAAGCAACTTCTAGCGACAGATACGCAGTATTTT.

This clone is a singleton in its sample. The chain combines TRBV5-1 with TRBJ2-3; unclear D gene. Deletions cut 0 bases from V and 4 bases from J, with 9 bases between. The germline V gene encodes CDR1 SGHRS and CDR2 YFSETQ. This CDR3 comprises 14 residues. DNA of the CDR3: TGCGCCAGCAGCTTGGCCCCAGGCGCAGATACGCAGTATTTT. This gives the protein CASSLAPGADTQYF. The full variable domain, completed using reference TRBV5-1 and TRBJ2-3, is KAGVTQTPRYLIKTRGQQVTLSCSPISGHRSVSWYQQTPGQGLQFLFEYFSETQRNKGNFPGRFSGRQFSNSRSEMNVSTLELGDSALYLCASSLAPGADTQYFGPGTRLTVL.

The rearrangement links TRBV11-3 to TRBJ1-1; D remains unclear. Trimming pared 5 bases from V and 4 bases from J, leaving 20 bases between. CDR3 size: 16 residues. Per the germline V gene, CDR1 is SGHNT and CDR2 is YENEEA. The chain's CDR3 is CASSPPTGGWVTEAFF. The CDR3 region has the DNA TGTGCCAGCAGCCCCCCTACGGGAGGATGGGTCACTGAAGCTTTCTTT.

The chain couples TRBV5-4 to TRBJ1-5, with D maybe TRBD1 (5 bases). Germline values: CDR1 SGHNT, CDR2 YYREEE (reference sequence). CDR3 size: 14 residues. The germline V and J ends were trimmed by 6 bases and 3 bases, with 13 bases remaining between them. The CDR3 coding sequence is TGTGCCAGCAATCAAGCAGGGTCCAATCAGCCCCAGCATTTT. It encodes CASNQAGSNQPQHF.

This clone was found once. The CDR3: CASSFRQGNTEAFF. DNA for the CDR3: TGTGCCAGCAGCTTCAGACAGGGGAACACTGAAGCTTTCTTT. This chain connects TRBV5-4 to TRBJ1-1, with 7 bases identical to TRBD1. The CDR3 extends over 14 amino acids. Germline loops: CDR1 SGHNT, CDR2 YYREEE (reference sequence). V dropped 2 bases and J dropped 1; count of bases not matched to a gene: 2.

Comments on this clone: At one end, the junction sequence differs from germline, possibly due to a read error. The rearrangement links TRBV7-7 to TRBJ2-1; a weak D match, TRBD2 (5 bases). Germline values: CDR1 SSHAT, CDR2 FNYEAQ (reference sequence). CDR3 size: 14 residues. CDR3 sequence reads: CASSLGGADNEQFF. For the CDR3, the DNA is TGTGCTAGCAGCTTAGGCGGAGCGGACAATGAGCAGTTCTTC.

This chain uses TRBV30 with TRBJ1-2; tentatively, D is TRBD1 (5 bases). Germline V gene sequence: CDR1 GTSNPN, CDR2 SVGIG (reference sequence). The V and J ends lost 5 bases and 4 bases respectively, with 17 bases between them. The CDR3 loop spans 14 amino acids. CDR3 DNA sequence: TGTGCCTGGGGTCCAGCGACAGTCGGCTATGGCTACACCTTC. Amino acids: CAWGPATVGYGYTF.

The chain employs TRBV27 and TRBJ2-3, with D maybe TRBD2 (7 bases). Between the trimmed V and J ends, which lost 2 bases and 6 bases, there was a span of 18 bases. Germline V gene lookup returns CDR1 MNHEY and CDR2 SMNVEV (reference sequence). The CDR3 has 16 amino acids. CDR3 sequence: CASSLMRTRRGDTQYF. Written as DNA, the CDR3 is TGTGCCAGCAGTTTAATGCGGACTAGGAGGGGGGATACGCAGTATTTT.

This sequence joins TRBV29-1 and TRBJ2-7, with D possibly matching TRBD2 (5 bases). Trimming removed 4 bases at V and 4 bases at J, with 14 bases between. CDR3 length: 13 amino acids. Germline V gene lookup returns CDR1 SQVTM and CDR2 ANQGSEA. The CDR3 nucleotides read TGCAGCGTTGGAGTAGTCGGGGTTTACGAGCAGTACTTC. Its protein is CSVGVVGVYEQYF.

This chain uses TRBV5-4 with TRBJ1-2, with D tentatively TRBD1 (5 bases). This CDR3 spans 15 amino acids. Per germline, CDR1 SGHNT and CDR2 YYREEE (reference sequence). V was shortened by 0 bases and J by 7 bases, with 16 bases between the two germline ends. CDR3 nucleotide sequence: TGTGCCAGCAGCTTGGCTCAGGGCAGGGTGGGTGGCTACACCTTC. It codes for CASSLAQGRVGGYTF.

This rearrangement joins TRBV5-1 to TRBJ1-1; D remains ambiguous. Trimming stripped 4 bases from V and 1 base from J, with 11 bases between. The germline V gene has CDR1 SGHRS and CDR2 YFSETQ. This CDR3 comprises 14 residues. CDR3 protein: CASSTGSGNTEAFF. The CDR3 nucleotides read TGCGCCAGCAGCACTGGATCAGGGAACACTGAAGCTTTCTTT. Full variable domain (outside the CDR3, taken from reference TRBV5-1 and TRBJ1-1): KAGVTQTPRYLIKTRGQQVTLSCSPISGHRSVSWYQQTPGQGLQFLFEYFSETQRNKGNFPGRFSGRQFSNSRSEMNVSTLELGDSALYLCASSTGSGNTEAFFGQGTRLTVV.

The rearrangement joins TRBV21-1 to TRBJ1-3. TRBV21-1 is a recognized pseudogene. This CDR3 has 18 amino acids. In DNA, the CDR3 is TGTGCCAGCAGCAAACGAAAGGCAGCCCAGCGCTCTGGAAACACCATATATTTT. Protein sequence: CASSKRKAAQRSGNTIYF.

The chain couples TRBV5-1 to TRBJ1-4, with 7 bases matching TRBD1. This CDR3 has 14 amino acids. The junction had 2 bases not matched to a gene; V was cut back by 0 bases and J by 6 bases. In germline, CDR1 is SGHRS, CDR2 YFSETQ. CDR3: CASSLGQGDEKLFF. CDR3 coding DNA: TGCGCCAGCAGCTTGGGTCAGGGGGATGAAAAACTGTTTTTT.

The rearrangement uses TRBV5-1 and TRBJ1-1; possible D gene TRBD1, 5 bases. V was shortened by 1 base and J by 0 bases, with 10 bases between the two germline ends. Looked up from germline, CDR1 is SGHRS and CDR2 is YFSETQ. The CDR3 is 15 amino acids. Here the CDR3 DNA reads TGCGCCAGCAGCTTGTGGGGGGAACTGAACACTGAAGCTTTCTTT. Protein sequence: CASSLWGELNTEAFF.

This clone was picked up a small number of times. The chain recombines TRBV13 with TRBJ2-7; TRBD2 agrees at 12 bases. Germline CDR1 is PRHDT and CDR2 is FYEKMQ (reference sequence). J lost 0 bases, V lost 4 bases, and 7 bases had no gene match. The CDR3 contains 17 residues. As DNA, the CDR3 is TGTGCCAGCAGCTCAAGCCTAGCGGGAGGGGGCTCCTACGAGCAGTACTTC. It yields the protein CASSSSLAGGGSYEQYF. Full variable domain (missing parts from reference TRBV13 and TRBJ2-7): AAGVIQSPRHLIKEKRETATLKCYPIPRHDTVYWYQQGPGQDPQFLISFYEKMQSDKGSIPDRFSAQQFSDYHSELNMSSLELGDSALYFCASSSSLAGGGSYEQYFGPGTRLTVT.

This clone has just a few counts. The rearrangement uses TRBV7-8 and TRBJ1-5, with TRBD1 matching 9 bases. In germline, CDR1 is SGHVS, CDR2 FQNEAQ. V lost 6 bases and J lost 0; bases outside the gene matches: 9. The CDR3 spans 17 residues. CDR3: CASSRGQGQYSNQPQHF. CDR3 DNA sequence: TGTGCCAGCAGTCGAGGACAGGGGCAGTATAGCAATCAGCCCCAGCATTTT.